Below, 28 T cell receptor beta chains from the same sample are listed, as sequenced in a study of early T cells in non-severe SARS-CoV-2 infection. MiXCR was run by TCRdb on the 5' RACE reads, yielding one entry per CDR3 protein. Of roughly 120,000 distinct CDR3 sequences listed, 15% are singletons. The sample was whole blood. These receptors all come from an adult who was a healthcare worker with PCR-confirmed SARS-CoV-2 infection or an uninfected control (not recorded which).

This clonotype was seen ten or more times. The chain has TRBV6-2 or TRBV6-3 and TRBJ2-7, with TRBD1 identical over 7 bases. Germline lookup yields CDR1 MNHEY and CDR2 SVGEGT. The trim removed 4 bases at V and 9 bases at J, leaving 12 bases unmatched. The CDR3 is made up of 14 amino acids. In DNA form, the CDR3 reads TGTGCCAGCAGTTCATTTCAACAGGGGAGAAGGCAGTACTTC. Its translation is CASSSFQQGRRQYF.

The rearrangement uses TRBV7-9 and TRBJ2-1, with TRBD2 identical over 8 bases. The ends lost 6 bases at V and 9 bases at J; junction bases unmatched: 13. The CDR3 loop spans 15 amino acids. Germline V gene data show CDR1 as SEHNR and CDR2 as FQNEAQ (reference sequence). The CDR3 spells CASSSSGTRTVEQFF. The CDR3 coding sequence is TGTGCCAGCAGTTCCTCCGGGACTAGAACGGTTGAGCAGTTCTTC.

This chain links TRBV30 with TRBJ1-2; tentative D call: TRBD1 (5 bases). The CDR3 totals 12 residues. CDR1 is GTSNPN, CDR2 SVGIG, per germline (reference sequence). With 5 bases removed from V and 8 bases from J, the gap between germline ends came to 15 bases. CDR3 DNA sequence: TGTGCCTGGGCCCTACAGGTGAACGGCTACACCTTC. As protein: CAWALQVNGYTF.

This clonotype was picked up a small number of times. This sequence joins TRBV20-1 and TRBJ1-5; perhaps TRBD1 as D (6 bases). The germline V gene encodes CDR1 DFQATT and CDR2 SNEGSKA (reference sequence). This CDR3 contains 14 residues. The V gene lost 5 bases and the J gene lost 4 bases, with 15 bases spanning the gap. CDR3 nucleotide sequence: TGCAGTGCTTCAGATGGGGGCGCGAATCAGCCCCAGCATTTT. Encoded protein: CSASDGGANQPQHF.

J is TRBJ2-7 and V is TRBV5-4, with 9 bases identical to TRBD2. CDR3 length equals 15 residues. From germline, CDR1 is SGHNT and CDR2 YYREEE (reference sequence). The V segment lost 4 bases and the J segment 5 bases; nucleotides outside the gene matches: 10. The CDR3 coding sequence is TGTGCCAGCAGCACTACCGGGACTAGCAACCACGAGCAGTACTTC. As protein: CASSTTGTSNHEQYF.

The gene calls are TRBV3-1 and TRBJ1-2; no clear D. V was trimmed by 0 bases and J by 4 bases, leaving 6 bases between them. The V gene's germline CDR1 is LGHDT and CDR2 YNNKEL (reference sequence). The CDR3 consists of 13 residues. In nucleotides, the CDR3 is TGTGCCAGCAGCCAAGAGAGGAGCTATGGCTACACCTTC. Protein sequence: CASSQERSYGYTF.

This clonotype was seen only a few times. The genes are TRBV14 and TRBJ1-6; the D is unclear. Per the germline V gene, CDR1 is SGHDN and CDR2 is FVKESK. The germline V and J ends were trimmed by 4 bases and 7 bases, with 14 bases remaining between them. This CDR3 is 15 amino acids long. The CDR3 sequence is CASSPWTDRNSPLHF. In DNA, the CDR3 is TGTGCCAGCAGCCCGTGGACGGATCGAAATTCACCCCTCCACTTT.

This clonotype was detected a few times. As DNA, the CDR3 is TGCGCCAGCTCCAGGTTTGTGGGTGGCTACACCTTC. It codes for CASSRFVGGYTF. The chain joins TRBV4-1 to TRBJ1-2; no reliable D call. This CDR3 is 12 amino acids long. V lost 8 bases and J 7 bases, leaving 14 bases between the germline ends. From germline, CDR1 is MGHRA and CDR2 YSYEKL.

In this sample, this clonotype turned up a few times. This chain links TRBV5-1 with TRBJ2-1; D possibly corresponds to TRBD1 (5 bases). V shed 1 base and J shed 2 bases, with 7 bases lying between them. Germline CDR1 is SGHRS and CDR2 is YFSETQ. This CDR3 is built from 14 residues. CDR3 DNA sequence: TGCGCCAGCAGCTTGACAGGTCCCTACAATGAGCAGTTCTTC. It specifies CASSLTGPYNEQFF.

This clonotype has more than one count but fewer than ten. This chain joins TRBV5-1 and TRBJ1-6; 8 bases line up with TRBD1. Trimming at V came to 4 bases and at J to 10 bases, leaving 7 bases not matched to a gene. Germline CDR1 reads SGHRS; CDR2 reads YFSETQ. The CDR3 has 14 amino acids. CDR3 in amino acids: CASSTGQGGSPLHF. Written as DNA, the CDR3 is TGCGCCAGCAGCACAGGACAGGGTGGCTCACCCCTCCACTTT.

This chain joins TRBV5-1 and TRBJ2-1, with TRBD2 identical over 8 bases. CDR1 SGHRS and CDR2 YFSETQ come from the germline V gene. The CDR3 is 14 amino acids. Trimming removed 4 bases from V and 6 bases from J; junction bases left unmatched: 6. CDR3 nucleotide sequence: TGCGCCAGCAGCCCGGGACTAGTCTCCAATGAGCAGTTCTTC. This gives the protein CASSPGLVSNEQFF.

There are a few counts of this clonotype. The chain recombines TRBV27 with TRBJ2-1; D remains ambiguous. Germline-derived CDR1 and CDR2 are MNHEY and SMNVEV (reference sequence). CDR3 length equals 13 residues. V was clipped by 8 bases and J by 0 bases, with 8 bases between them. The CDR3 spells CASGLSSYNEQFF. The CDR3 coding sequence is TGTGCCAGCGGGCTCAGCTCCTACAATGAGCAGTTCTTC.

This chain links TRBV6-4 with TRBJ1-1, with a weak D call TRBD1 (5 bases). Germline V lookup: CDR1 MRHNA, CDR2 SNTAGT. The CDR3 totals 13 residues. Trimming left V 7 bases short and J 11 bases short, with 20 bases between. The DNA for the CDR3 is TGTGCCAGCATCCGACTCTTATCCGAGGGGGCTTTCTTT. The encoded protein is CASIRLLSEGAFF.

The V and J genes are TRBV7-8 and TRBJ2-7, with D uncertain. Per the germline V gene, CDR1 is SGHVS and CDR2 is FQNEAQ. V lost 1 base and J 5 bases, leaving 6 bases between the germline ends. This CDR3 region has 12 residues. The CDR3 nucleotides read TGTGCCAGCAGCTTAGAGATAAACGAGCAGTACTTC. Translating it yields CASSLEINEQYF.

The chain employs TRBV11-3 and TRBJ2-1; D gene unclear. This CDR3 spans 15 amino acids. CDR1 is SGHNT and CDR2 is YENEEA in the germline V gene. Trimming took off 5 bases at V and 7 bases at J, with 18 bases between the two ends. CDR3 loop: CASSRGSNGRNEQFF. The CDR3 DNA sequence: TGTGCCAGCAGCCGAGGATCCAACGGGCGGAATGAGCAGTTCTTC.

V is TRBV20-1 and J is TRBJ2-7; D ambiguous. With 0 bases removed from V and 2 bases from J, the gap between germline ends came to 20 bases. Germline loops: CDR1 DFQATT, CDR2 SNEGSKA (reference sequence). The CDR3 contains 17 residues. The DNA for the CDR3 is TGCAGTGCTAGAGATGACAATACACCGGCGAGGACCTACGAGCAGTACTTC. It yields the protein CSARDDNTPARTYEQYF.

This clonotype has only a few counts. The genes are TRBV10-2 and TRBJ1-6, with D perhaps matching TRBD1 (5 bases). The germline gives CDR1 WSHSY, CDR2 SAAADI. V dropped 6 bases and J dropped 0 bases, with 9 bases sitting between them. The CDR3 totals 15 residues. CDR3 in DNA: TGCGCCAGCAGAGAACAGGTCTCCTATAATTCACCCCTCCACTTT. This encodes CASREQVSYNSPLHF.

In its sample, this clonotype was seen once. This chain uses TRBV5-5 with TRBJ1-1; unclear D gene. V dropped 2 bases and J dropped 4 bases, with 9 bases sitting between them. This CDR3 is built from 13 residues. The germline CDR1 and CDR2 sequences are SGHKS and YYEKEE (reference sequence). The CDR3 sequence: CASSLGKSTEAFF. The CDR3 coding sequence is TGTGCCAGCAGCTTAGGTAAGAGCACTGAAGCTTTCTTT.

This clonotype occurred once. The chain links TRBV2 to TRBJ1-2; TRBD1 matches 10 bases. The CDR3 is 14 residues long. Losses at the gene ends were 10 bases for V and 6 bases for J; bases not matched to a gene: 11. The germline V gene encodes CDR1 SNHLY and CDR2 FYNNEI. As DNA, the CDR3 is TGTGCCACGCGACCGGGACAGGGGTTCGATGGCTACACCTTC. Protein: CATRPGQGFDGYTF.

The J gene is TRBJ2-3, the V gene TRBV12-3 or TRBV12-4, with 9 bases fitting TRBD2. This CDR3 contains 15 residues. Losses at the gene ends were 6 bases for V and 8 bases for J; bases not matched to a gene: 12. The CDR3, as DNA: TGTGCCAGCAGACCAGCGGGGGGACCGCCCGGTACGCAGTATTTT. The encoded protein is CASRPAGGPPGTQYF.

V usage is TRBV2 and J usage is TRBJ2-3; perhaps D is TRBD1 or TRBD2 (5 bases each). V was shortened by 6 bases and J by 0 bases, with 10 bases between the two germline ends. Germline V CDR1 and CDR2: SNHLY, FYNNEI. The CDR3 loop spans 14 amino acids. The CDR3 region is CASRRDRSTDTQYF. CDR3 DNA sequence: TGTGCCAGCAGACGGGACCGCAGCACAGATACGCAGTATTTT.

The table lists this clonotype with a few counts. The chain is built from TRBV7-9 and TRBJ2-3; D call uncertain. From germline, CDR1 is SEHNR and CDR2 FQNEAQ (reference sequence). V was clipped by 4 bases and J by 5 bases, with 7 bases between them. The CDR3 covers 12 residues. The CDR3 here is CASSSMGDTQYF. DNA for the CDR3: TGTGCCAGCAGCTCAATGGGAGATACGCAGTATTTT. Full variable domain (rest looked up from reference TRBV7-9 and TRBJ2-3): DTGVSQNPRHKITKRGQNVTFRCDPISEHNRLYWYRQTLGQGPEFLTYFQNEAQLEKSRLLSDRFSAERPKGSFSTLEIQRTEQGDSAMYLCASSSMGDTQYFGPGTRLTVL.

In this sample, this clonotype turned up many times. Here the CDR3 DNA reads TGTGCCAGCAGTGAAGCCCAGGGGGCTGGGAACGAGCAGTACTTC. As protein: CASSEAQGAGNEQYF. The gene calls are TRBV6-1 and TRBJ2-7, with 8 bases aligning to TRBD1. CDR1 MNHNS and CDR2 SASEGT come from the germline V gene. This CDR3 comprises 15 residues. V shed 0 bases and J 5 bases; nucleotides not matched to a gene: 6.

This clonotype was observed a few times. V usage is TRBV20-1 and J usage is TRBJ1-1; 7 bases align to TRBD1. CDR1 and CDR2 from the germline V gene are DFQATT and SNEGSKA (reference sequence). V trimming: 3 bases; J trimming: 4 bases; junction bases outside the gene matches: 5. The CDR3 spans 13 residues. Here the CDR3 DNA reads TGCAGTGCTAGTCAGGGGGTCGGCACTGAAGCTTTCTTT. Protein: CSASQGVGTEAFF.

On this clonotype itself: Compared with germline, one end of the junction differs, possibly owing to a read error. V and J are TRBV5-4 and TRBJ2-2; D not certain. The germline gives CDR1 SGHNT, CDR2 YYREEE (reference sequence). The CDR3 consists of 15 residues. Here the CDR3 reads CASSSVTANAGELFF. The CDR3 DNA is TGTGCCAGCTCCTCCGTGACGGCGAACGCCGGGGAGCTGTTTTTT.

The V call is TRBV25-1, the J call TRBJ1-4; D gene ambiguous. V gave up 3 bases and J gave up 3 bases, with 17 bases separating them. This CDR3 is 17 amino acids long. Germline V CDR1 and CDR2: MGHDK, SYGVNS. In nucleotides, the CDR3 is TGTGCCAGCAGTGAGGGAGTTGAGGGCAGAGCTAATGAAAAACTGTTTTTT. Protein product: CASSEGVEGRANEKLFF.

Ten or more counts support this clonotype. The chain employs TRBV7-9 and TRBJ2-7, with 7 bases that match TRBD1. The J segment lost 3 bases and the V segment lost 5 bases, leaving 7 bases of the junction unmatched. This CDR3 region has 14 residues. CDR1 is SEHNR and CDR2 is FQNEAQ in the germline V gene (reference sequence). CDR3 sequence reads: CASSLWTGHYEQYF. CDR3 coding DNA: TGTGCCAGCAGCCTTTGGACAGGCCACTACGAGCAGTACTTC.

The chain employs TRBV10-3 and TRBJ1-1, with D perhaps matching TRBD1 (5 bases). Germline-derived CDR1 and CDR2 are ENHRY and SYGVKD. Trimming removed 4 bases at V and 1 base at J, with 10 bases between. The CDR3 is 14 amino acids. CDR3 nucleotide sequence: TGTGCCATCAGTGCGATAGGGGAGAACACTGAAGCTTTCTTT. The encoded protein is CAISAIGENTEAFF.